These T cell receptor beta chains were read from a single sample in a study of blood T cell repertoires in COVID-19. Using immunoSEQ multiplex PCR, the repertoire was profiled, and TCRdb retains in-frame clones only, with some absent. The sample consists of 200,000 to 250,000 clones, roughly 80% of them appearing once. The sample taken for sequencing was peripheral blood. Source of these receptors: a woman aged 55-75 years who had recovered from COVID-19. Both conserved end residues are part of each CDR3. The order of the fields is J gene, V gene, D gene, clone size, CDR3 protein, CDR3 DNA. The D gene is left open where the match is weak. Not all rows give a size; the values are once, few, many and, for expanded clones, a class.

TRBJ1-6 | TRBV4-2 | TRBD1 | few | CASSQRDRENSPLHF | TGTGCCAGCAGCCAACGGGACAGGGAAAATTCACCCCTCCACTTT
TRBJ2-5 | TRBV18 | TRBD1 | NA | CASSPGTGFQETQYF | TGTGCCAGCTCACCCGGGACAGGATTCCAAGAGACCCAGTACTTC
TRBJ1-2 | TRBV11-2 | NA | NA | CASSLRQGYNYGYTF | TGTGCCAGCAGCTTAAGACAAGGATATAACTATGGCTACACCTTC
TRBJ2-2 | TRBV30 | NA | NA | CAWSPRFTGELFF | TGTGCCTGGAGTCCACGGTTTACCGGGGAGCTGTTTTTT
TRBJ2-2 | TRBV7-7 | TRBD2 | NA | CASSRLAGGPGGELFF | TGTGCTAGCAGCCGACTAGCGGGGGGGCCTGGCGGGGAGCTGTTTTTT
TRBJ1-2 | TRBV5-1 | TRBD1 | NA | CASSWGQGGVYGYTF | TGCGCCAGCAGCTGGGGACAGGGGGGTGTCTATGGCTACACCTTC
TRBJ2-3 | TRBV4-1 | TRBD2 | NA | CASSQVASGGSTDTQYF | TGCGCCAGCAGCCAAGTGGCTAGCGGGGGCAGCACAGATACGCAGTATTTT
TRBJ1-4 | TRBV11-2 | NA | NA | CASSLYTVLRGEKLFF | TGTGCCAGCAGCCTTTACACGGTCTTAAGGGGGGAAAAACTGTTTTTT
TRBJ1-2 | TRBV5-4 | TRBD1 | NA | CASSSILPGQGWTGYTF | TGTGCCAGCAGCTCAATCCTCCCGGGACAGGGGTGGACTGGCTACACCTTC
TRBJ1-5 | TRBV2 | NA | NA | CASRGLPDQPQHF | TGTGCCAGCAGGGGACTGCCCGATCAGCCCCAGCATTTT
TRBJ1-2 | TRBV5-5 | NA | NA | CASSFTGQDYGYTF | TGTGCCAGCAGCTTTACGGGACAAGACTATGGCTACACCTTC
TRBJ2-3 | TRBV30 | NA | NA | CAWSPGVPDTQYF | TGTGCCTGGAGTCCGGGGGTTCCAGATACGCAGTATTTT
TRBJ1-2 | TRBV14 | NA | NA | CASSARRGGIYGYTF | TGTGCCAGCAGTGCCCGACGGGGTGGGATTTACGGCTACACCTTC
TRBJ1-4 | TRBV5-1 | NA | NA | CASSSGLLNEKLFF | TGCGCCAGCAGCTCGGGACTCCTTAATGAAAAACTGTTTTTT
TRBJ1-1 | TRBV21-1 | NA | NA | CASSKRELMNTEAFF | TGTGCCAGCAGCAAGAGGGAACTCATGAACACTGAAGCTTTCTTT
TRBJ1-3 | TRBV6-2/TRBV6-3 | NA | NA | CASSYYISLRTSGNTIYF | NA
TRBJ2-4 | TRBV12-3/TRBV12-4 | NA | NA | CASSPLAKNIQYF | TGTGCCAGCAGTCCCCTAGCCAAAAACATTCAGTACTTC
TRBJ2-1 | TRBV6-1 | NA | NA | CASSAAPGNEQFF | TGTGCCAGCAGTGCAGCGCCGGGTAATGAGCAGTTCTTC
TRBJ2-7 | TRBV2 | TRBD2 | once | CASGTSGGTYEQYF | TGTGCCAGCGGGACTAGCGGGGGTACCTACGAGCAGTACTTC
TRBJ2-1 | TRBV11-2 | TRBD2 | NA | CASSFTSGGANEQFF | TGTGCCAGCAGCTTCACTAGCGGGGGGGCGAATGAGCAGTTCTTC
TRBJ2-6 | TRBV19 | TRBD1 | NA | CASSIAGQGRRKANVLTF | TGTGCCAGTAGTATAGCTGGACAGGGGAGGAGGAAGGCCAACGTCCTGACTTTC
TRBJ1-1 | TRBV6-6 | NA | NA | CASSYGGANTEAFF | TGTGCCAGCAGTTACGGAGGGGCCAACACTGAAGCTTTCTTT
TRBJ1-2 | TRBV15 | NA | NA | CATSEGVGYGYTF | TGTGCCACCAGCGAGGGCGTGGGCTATGGCTACACCTTC
TRBJ1-2 | TRBV5-6 | NA | NA | CASSSRGDDTF | TGTGCCAGCAGCTCCCGGGGGGACGACACCTTC
TRBJ1-5 | TRBV2 | NA | NA | CASSEAQGNQPQHF | TGTGCCAGCAGTGAAGCGCAGGGCAATCAGCCCCAGCATTTT
TRBJ2-5 | TRBV5-4 | TRBD1 | NA | CASSLALTGGAGETQYF | TGTGCCAGCAGCTTGGCCCTCACAGGGGGCGCGGGAGAGACCCAGTACTTC
TRBJ1-1 | TRBV3-1/TRBV3-2 | TRBD1 | few | CASSDSGGADTEAFF | TGTGCCAGCAGCGACTCAGGGGGCGCGGACACTGAAGCTTTCTTT
TRBJ1-2 | TRBV11-2 | NA | NA | CASALTGGLGYTF | TGTGCCAGCGCGTTGACGGGGGGCCTTGGCTACACCTTC
TRBJ2-5 | TRBV10-3 | TRBD2 | once | CAISGGAQETQYF | TGTGCCATCAGCGGGGGGGCCCAGGAGACCCAGTACTTC
TRBJ2-3 | TRBV6-1 | NA | NA | CASSEVGGSTDTQYF | TGTGCCAGCAGTGAAGTGGGGGGAAGCACAGATACGCAGTATTTT
TRBJ2-1 | TRBV11-2 | TRBD2 | NA | CASSSPILLAGTNEQFF | TGTGCCAGCAGCTCTCCAATCCTTTTAGCGGGGACGAATGAGCAGTTCTTC
TRBJ1-6 | TRBV2 | TRBD1 | NA | CASSDRGNSPLHF | TGTGCCAGCAGTGACAGGGGGAACTCACCCCTCCACTTT
TRBJ1-5 | TRBV10-2 | NA | NA | CASSRTDSNQPQHF | TGCGCCAGCAGTCGGACAGATAGCAATCAGCCCCAGCATTTT
TRBJ1-2 | TRBV6-1 | NA | NA | CASSEQSFYGGGYTF | TGTGCCAGCAGTGAGCAATCTTTTTACGGCGGTGGCTACACCTTC
TRBJ1-4 | TRBV3-1/TRBV3-2 | TRBD1 | once | CASSPTGVNEKLFF | TGTGCCAGCAGCCCCACAGGGGTAAATGAAAAACTGTTTTTT
TRBJ1-4 | TRBV10-3 | NA | NA | CAIIEVLGPGGEKLFF | TGTGCCATCATCGAGGTCCTGGGTCCGGGGGGTGAAAAACTGTTTTTT
TRBJ2-2 | TRBV30 | NA | NA | CAWRDIANTGELFF | TGTGCCTGGCGGGACATAGCGAACACCGGGGAGCTGTTTTTT
TRBJ2-5 | TRBV4-1 | TRBD1 | once | CASSHPGTGGVLWETQYF | TGCGCCAGCAGCCACCCCGGGACAGGGGGCGTATTATGGGAGACCCAGTACTTC
TRBJ2-1 | TRBV2 | TRBD1 | NA | CASGGQGTYNEQFF | TGTGCCAGCGGCGGACAGGGCACTTACAATGAGCAGTTCTTC
TRBJ2-1 | TRBV19 | TRBD2 | NA | CASSRLAGDPYNEQFF | TGTGCCAGTAGCAGACTAGCGGGGGACCCCTACAATGAGCAGTTCTTC
TRBJ1-3 | TRBV24-1 | TRBD1 | NA | CATSERDRAGNTIYF | TGTGCCACCAGTGAACGGGACAGAGCCGGAAACACCATATATTTT
TRBJ2-7 | TRBV30 | TRBD1 | NA | CAWRGQGYEQYF | TGTGCCTGGAGGGGACAGGGCTACGAGCAGTACTTC
TRBJ1-1 | TRBV12-5 | NA | few | CASGLDYGALRAFF | TGTGCTAGTGGTTTGGACTATGGGGCCTTGAGAGCTTTCTTT
TRBJ1-2 | TRBV11-2 | TRBD1 | NA | CASSEGQFNYGYTF | TGTGCCAGCAGCGAGGGACAGTTTAACTATGGCTACACCTTC
TRBJ2-1 | TRBV7-2 | TRBD1 | NA | CASSSFRDRDYNEQFF | TGTGCCAGCAGCAGTTTCCGGGACAGGGACTACAATGAGCAGTTCTTC
TRBJ2-3 | TRBV11-3 | TRBD2 | NA | CASSPGLAGAGGDTQYF | TGTGCCAGCAGCCCCGGGCTAGCGGGCGCGGGGGGCGATACGCAGTATTTT
TRBJ2-3 | TRBV4-1 | NA | NA | CASSQVADTQYF | TGCGCCAGCAGCCAAGTAGCAGATACGCAGTATTTT
TRBJ1-1 | TRBV4-2 | NA | NA | CASSQESISVGTNTEAFF | TGTGCCAGCAGCCAAGAAAGCATTTCGGTGGGGACTAACACTGAAGCTTTCTTT
TRBJ2-6 | TRBV4-1 | NA | NA | CASSQVSGSGANVLTF | TGCGCCAGCAGCCAAGTATCGGGTTCTGGGGCCAACGTCCTGACTTTC
TRBJ1-2 | TRBV27 | NA | NA | CASSLSAVPIYGYTF | TGTGCCAGCAGTTTATCGGCAGTACCCATCTATGGCTACACCTTC
TRBJ1-4 | TRBV7-9 | TRBD1 | NA | CASSPSTGTNEKLFF | TGTGCCAGCAGCCCCTCGACAGGGACTAATGAAAAACTGTTTTTT
TRBJ2-2 | TRBV9 | NA | NA | CASSAQAYRGTGELFF | TGTGCCAGCAGCGCACAGGCCTACCGGGGGACCGGGGAGCTGTTTTTT
TRBJ2-5 | TRBV4-1 | TRBD2 | NA | CASSQERMRPAGTQETQYF | TGCGCCAGCAGCCAAGAAAGGATGCGGCCAGCGGGGACCCAAGAGACCCAGTACTTC
TRBJ2-7 | TRBV27 | TRBD2 | NA | CASTSLGLAVSYEQYF | TGTGCCAGCACCTCTCTTGGACTAGCGGTGTCCTACGAGCAGTACTTC
TRBJ2-5 | TRBV6-6 | TRBD2 | NA | CASSRAGQETQYF | TGTGCCAGCAGCAGAGCGGGACAAGAGACCCAGTACTTC
TRBJ2-7 | TRBV5-4 | NA | NA | CASSHPSNTGFGDEQYF | TGTGCCAGCAGCCACCCCTCAAATACCGGATTCGGAGACGAGCAGTACTTC
TRBJ1-2 | TRBV5-5 | TRBD1 | NA | CASSPSGTGDYGYTF | TGTGCCAGCAGCCCTTCCGGGACAGGGGACTATGGCTACACCTTC
TRBJ2-3 | TRBV1 | NA | NA | CTTASSGSTDTQYF | TGCACCACCGCGTCTAGCGGGAGCACAGATACGCAGTATTTT
TRBJ1-1 | TRBV2 | NA | few | CASSGQIQTEAFF | TGTGCCAGCAGTGGTCAAATCCAGACTGAAGCTTTCTTT